One sample yielded the 10 T cell receptor beta chains listed below, sequenced in a study of blood T cell repertoires in COVID-19. Sequenced by immunoSEQ multiplex PCR; TCRdb stores in-frame clones only, minus some. This table has 55,000 to 75,000 clones, 65% to 90% appearing once. The sequencing sample was made of peripheral blood. The source of these receptors is a man older than 75 with active COVID-19.

This clone was seen only a few times. The chain combines TRBV2 with TRBJ2-3; D remains unclear. CDR3 length equals 13 residues. Germline assignment: CDR1 SNHLY and CDR2 FYNNEI. V shed 6 bases and J shed 3 bases, with 10 bases lying between them. The CDR3 sequence: CASRVSRTDTQYF. The CDR3, as DNA: TGTGCCAGCAGGGTGAGCCGGACAGATACGCAGTATTTT.

The chain employs TRBV19 and TRBJ1-1, with D perhaps matching TRBD1 (6 bases). CDR1 LNHDA and CDR2 SQIVND come from the germline V gene (reference sequence). The CDR3 runs 15 residues. V dropped 2 bases and J dropped 9 bases, with 19 bases sitting between them. The DNA for the CDR3 is TGTGCCAGTAGTATAACGGTTTGGGGCAGGGGTAAAGCTTTCTTT. It yields the protein CASSITVWGRGKAFF. Combining the CDR3 with reference TRBV19 and TRBJ1-1 gives the whole variable domain DGGITQSPKYLFRKEGQNVTLSCEQNLNHDAMYWYRQDPGQGLRLIYYSQIVNDFQKGDIAEGYSVSREKKESFPLTVTSAQKNPTAFYLCASSITVWGRGKAFFGQGTRLTVV.

This clone has a single count. This CDR3 reads CASSPLFRGNQPQHF. CDR3 bases: TGCGCCAGCAGCCCTCTATTCCGGGGCAATCAGCCCCAGCATTTT. The chain uses TRBV4-1 and TRBJ1-5; D not resolved. The CDR3 is 15 amino acids. CDR1 is MGHRA and CDR2 is YSYEKL in the germline V gene. V was cut by 4 bases and J by 2 bases, with 12 bases left in between.

CDR3 loop: CASSLTGWSPGELFF. The CDR3 DNA sequence: TGTGCCAGCAGTTTAACGGGATGGAGTCCCGGGGAGCTGTTTTTT. This chain connects TRBV27 to TRBJ2-2, with a tentative D call TRBD2 (5 bases). Germline V gene data show CDR1 as MNHEY and CDR2 as SMNVEV (reference sequence). The V end lost 2 bases, the J end lost 6 bases, and 13 bases lay between the germline ends. The CDR3 is 15 residues long.

In this sample, this clone turned up many times. This chain connects TRBV7-9 to TRBJ1-1, with D perhaps matching TRBD1 (6 bases). The CDR3 sequence is 14 residues long. Trimming removed 5 bases from V and 4 bases from J, with 14 bases in between. Germline assignment: CDR1 SEHNR and CDR2 FQNEAQ (reference sequence). CDR3 loop: CASSIQGTGTEAFF. The CDR3 nucleotides are TGTGCCAGCAGCATACAGGGAACGGGCACTGAAGCTTTCTTT. Using reference TRBV7-9 and TRBJ1-1 for the parts outside the CDR3, the full variable domain is DTGVSQNPRHKITKRGQNVTFRCDPISEHNRLYWYRQTLGQGPEFLTYFQNEAQLEKSRLLSDRFSAERPKGSFSTLEIQRTEQGDSAMYLCASSIQGTGTEAFFGQGTRLTVV.

This chain joins TRBV5-6 and TRBJ1-4, with D maybe TRBD1 (5 bases). The CDR3 is made up of 14 amino acids. From germline, CDR1 is SGHDT and CDR2 YYEEEE. V lost 6 bases, J lost 7 bases, and 16 bases lay in between. CDR3 sequence reads: CASTRTAGGEKLFF. CDR3 bases: TGTGCCAGCACAAGGACGGCCGGGGGTGAAAAACTGTTTTTT.

The rearrangement joins TRBV18 to TRBJ2-3; possibly TRBD1 for D (6 bases). V lost 2 bases and J 2 bases, leaving 11 bases between the germline ends. CDR3 size: 15 residues. Looked up from germline, CDR1 is KGHSH and CDR2 is LQKENI. CDR3 bases: TGTGCCAGCTCACCAGGACAGACTTACACAGATACGCAGTATTTT. Protein product: CASSPGQTYTDTQYF.

CDR3 in DNA: TGCGCCAGCAGCTTGAAGAGCCAAGAGACCCAGTACTTC. It codes for CASSLKSQETQYF. The genes are TRBV5-1 and TRBJ2-5; D gene unclear. CDR1 is SGHRS and CDR2 is YFSETQ in the germline V gene. There are 13 residues in the CDR3. Trimming removed 1 base at V and 1 base at J, with 5 bases between.

The DNA for the CDR3 is TGCGCCAGCAGCTTGGGACAGGGGAGGGGAAAACTGTTTTTT. Amino acids: CASSLGQGRGKLFF. The chain joins TRBV5-1 to TRBJ1-4, with TRBD1 matching 8 bases. Trimming removed 0 bases from V and 10 bases from J; junction bases left unmatched: 5. The V gene's germline CDR1 is SGHRS and CDR2 YFSETQ. The CDR3 spans 14 residues.

V is TRBV6-5 and J is TRBJ2-4, with 7 positions matching TRBD1. This CDR3 has 15 residues. J lost 3 bases, V lost 4 bases, and 6 bases had no gene match. Per germline, CDR1 MNHEY and CDR2 SVGAGI. The CDR3 loop reads CASSSPTGNKNIQYF. CDR3 nucleotide sequence: TGTGCCAGCAGTTCCCCGACAGGGAACAAAAACATTCAGTACTTC.